The 17 T cell receptor beta chains presented below share a single source sample, sequenced in a study of cytomegalovirus exposure and HLA in healthy donors. PCR primers comprised 60 Vbeta and 13 Jbeta primers. Sequencing was performed with immunoSEQ multiplex PCR; in TCRdb, only in-frame clones are kept and a portion is missing. In the table there are about 41,000 clones, 81% of which are singletons. Material: PBMCs. Receptors originate from a man in his forties or fifties in good health and CMV-seronegative.

The V and J genes are TRBV19 and TRBJ1-6, with a tentative D call TRBD1 (5 bases). This CDR3 is built from 13 residues. The germline V gene encodes CDR1 LNHDA and CDR2 SQIVND (reference sequence). The ends were cut back, 5 bases at V and 16 bases at J, with 18 bases in the middle. The CDR3 DNA reads TGTGCCAGTAGTGCTGGGGGGGTCAGTGGACTCCACTTT. Amino acids: CASSAGGVSGLHF.

The chain carries TRBV27 and TRBJ2-7, with a tentative D call TRBD2 (6 bases). Germline lookup yields CDR1 MNHEY and CDR2 SMNVEV (reference sequence). The V end was cut by 3 bases, the J end by 2 bases, with 8 bases between. The length of the CDR3 is 13 residues. The chain's CDR3 is CASSFAGPYEQYF. For the CDR3, the DNA is TGTGCCAGCAGTTTCGCGGGGCCCTACGAGCAGTACTTC.

This chain links TRBV28 with TRBJ1-5; D remains unclear. Germline CDR1 and CDR2: MDHEN and SYDVKM. The CDR3 totals 14 residues. Trimming left V 8 bases short and J 0 bases short, with 11 bases between. Here the CDR3 reads CASFTGTSNQPQHF. The CDR3 DNA reads TGTGCCAGCTTTACCGGTACTAGCAATCAGCCCCAGCATTTT.

The rearrangement uses TRBV2 and TRBJ1-2, with 7 bases fitting TRBD1. From germline, CDR1 is SNHLY and CDR2 FYNNEI. CDR3 length equals 12 residues. J was trimmed by 8 bases and V by 9 bases; bases with no gene match: 9. The CDR3 region is CASRGPAGGYTF. CDR3 bases: TGTGCCAGTAGGGGGCCTGCTGGGGGCTACACCTTC.

The V gene is TRBV28, the J gene TRBJ2-5; a weak D match, TRBD1 (6 bases). The CDR3 is made up of 15 amino acids. CDR1 MDHEN and CDR2 SYDVKM come from the germline V gene. V lost 3 bases and J lost 2, with 13 bases in between. The CDR3 DNA sequence: TGTGCCAGCAGTTTGGGGGCCACCATACAAGAGACCCAGTACTTC. This sequence encodes CASSLGATIQETQYF.

The rearrangement uses TRBV7-2 and TRBJ2-7; TRBD2 is a possible D gene (6 bases). The CDR3 is 14 residues long. CDR1 and CDR2 (germline): SGHTA, FQGNSA. V lost 0 bases and J lost 7, with 13 bases in between. The CDR3 reads CASSLAGRQGEQYF. In DNA, the CDR3 is TGTGCCAGCAGCTTAGCTGGGAGGCAAGGGGAGCAGTACTTC.

This clone showed up just once. The rearrangement uses TRBV4-3 and TRBJ2-3; TRBD2 aligns across 10 bases. There are 16 residues in the CDR3. Germline CDR1 and CDR2: LGHNA and YSLEER. V lost 3 bases and J lost 0; bases outside the gene matches: 3. CDR3 residues: CASSQGSGRSTDTQYF. CDR3 in DNA: TGCGCCAGCAGCCAGGGTAGCGGGAGGAGCACAGATACGCAGTATTTT.

The genes are TRBV11-2 and TRBJ2-7; TRBD1 matches 9 bases. The junction had 7 bases not matched to a gene; V was cut back by 6 bases and J by 1 base. Germline V gene sequence: CDR1 SGHAT, CDR2 FQNNGV. This CDR3 has 15 residues. CDR3 coding DNA: TGTGCCAGCAGGCGTTCCGGGACAGGGTCCTACGAGCAGTACTTC. Protein: CASRRSGTGSYEQYF.

The genes are TRBV10-3 and TRBJ2-3; 7 bases match TRBD1. There are 15 residues in the CDR3. With V trimmed by 7 bases and J by 2 bases, 9 bases remained unmatched. Germline V gene sequence: CDR1 ENHRY, CDR2 SYGVKD. The CDR3 is CAIMVRTGVTDTQYF. CDR3 nucleotide sequence: TGTGCCATCATGGTGCGAACAGGGGTCACAGATACGCAGTATTTT.

The V gene is TRBV7-2, the J gene TRBJ2-1; weak D call: TRBD2 (6 bases). V lost 5 bases and J lost 7, with 21 bases in between. The CDR3 runs 16 residues. CDR1 and CDR2 (germline): SGHTA, FQGNSA. CDR3: CASSPGGAPLWNEQFF. Here the CDR3 DNA reads TGTGCCAGCAGCCCCGGAGGGGCCCCACTTTGGAATGAGCAGTTCTTC.

This clone appeared a single time. J is TRBJ2-7 and V is TRBV19, with TRBD1 matching 8 bases. With 1 base clipped from V and 2 bases from J, the junction kept 1 base outside the gene matches. This CDR3 contains 14 residues. Germline CDR1 LNHDA, CDR2 SQIVND (reference sequence). CDR3 DNA sequence: TGTGCCAGTAGTATAGGACAGGGGACCTACGAGCAGTACTTC. It codes for CASSIGQGTYEQYF.

The DNA for the CDR3 is TGCGCCAGCAGCGGGACGGGACAGGGGGCGGCCGAGCAGTACTTC. Translated: CASSGTGQGAAEQYF. The rearrangement joins TRBV5-1 to TRBJ2-7, with TRBD1 identical over 12 bases. The CDR3 is made up of 15 amino acids. Germline assignment: CDR1 SGHRS and CDR2 YFSETQ. Trimming at V came to 4 bases and at J to 6 bases, leaving 8 bases not matched to a gene. Variable domain in full (rest from reference TRBV5-1 and TRBJ2-7): KAGVTQTPRYLIKTRGQQVTLSCSPISGHRSVSWYQQTPGQGLQFLFEYFSETQRNKGNFPGRFSGRQFSNSRSEMNVSTLELGDSALYLCASSGTGQGAAEQYFGPGTRLTVT.

This chain uses TRBV27 with TRBJ1-2; 7 bases are shared with TRBD1. The CDR3 extends over 12 amino acids. The junction had 0 bases not matched to a gene; V was cut back by 6 bases and J by 2 bases. Germline CDR1 and CDR2: MNHEY and SMNVEV (reference sequence). The CDR3 spells CASRTGNYGYTF. Written as DNA, the CDR3 is TGTGCCAGCAGGACAGGGAACTATGGCTACACCTTC.

This clone was seen just once. The rearrangement links TRBV15 to TRBJ1-1, with D maybe TRBD1 (6 bases). The germline V gene has CDR1 LNHNV and CDR2 YYDKDF (reference sequence). V dropped 1 base and J dropped 4 bases, with 16 bases sitting between them. The CDR3 has 16 residues. This chain's CDR3 is CATSRAPTGSGTEAFF. In nucleotides, the CDR3 is TGTGCCACCAGCAGAGCTCCCACAGGGTCTGGCACTGAAGCTTTCTTT. The entire variable domain, with the rest obtained from reference TRBV15 and TRBJ1-1, is as follows: DAMVIQNPRYQVTQFGKPVTLSCSQTLNHNVMYWYQQKSSQAPKLLFHYYDKDFNNEADTPDNFQSRRPNTSFCFLDIRSPGLGDTAMYLCATSRAPTGSGTEAFFGQGTRLTVV.

This sequence joins TRBV9 and TRBJ2-1; D is perhaps TRBD1 (5 bases). Trimming shortened V by 4 bases and J by 4 bases, and 12 bases separated the two germline ends. The CDR3 has 14 residues. Germline loops: CDR1 SGDLS, CDR2 YYNGEE. The CDR3 bases are TGTGCCAGCAGCCCCCAGGGCCGATACAATGAGCAGTTCTTC. Protein: CASSPQGRYNEQFF. The full variable domain, its missing parts supplied by reference TRBV9 and TRBJ2-1, is DSGVTQTPKHLITATGQRVTLRCSPRSGDLSVYWYQQSLDQGLQFLIQYYNGEERAKGNILERFSAQQFPDLHSELNLSSLELGDSALYFCASSPQGRYNEQFFGPGTRLTVL.

The rearrangement uses TRBV25-1 and TRBJ1-5; 7 bases are shared with TRBD1. CDR1 and CDR2 from the germline V gene are MGHDK and SYGVNS. V gave up 4 bases and J gave up 5 bases; unmatched junction bases: 2. The CDR3 contains 13 residues. CDR3 nucleotide sequence: TGTGCCAGCAGTGCAGGGGGGTATCAGCCCCAGCATTTT. Its translation is CASSAGGYQPQHF.

V gene TRBV2 combines with J gene TRBJ1-4; tentatively, D is TRBD1 (5 bases). V shed 1 base and J shed 7 bases, with 19 bases lying between them. The CDR3 totals 17 residues. The germline V gene has CDR1 SNHLY and CDR2 FYNNEI. Here the CDR3 DNA reads TGTGCCAGCAGTGAAGAGGGTGTGGCAGGGAGGGGTGAAAAACTGTTTTTT. The encoded protein is CASSEEGVAGRGEKLFF.